The present entry profiles one TCR beta chain with its context. It has no known antigen specificity. Qualities for individual bases were not recorded, and no much larger clone is one base off. Healthy HIV-negative adults with no recently reported acute infections or vaccinations were included as donors. Every donor was a Caucasian adult living in Nashville, Tennessee, USA. CD4+ T cells were enriched through magnetic negative selection, after which naive cells were positively selected on CD45RA and the remaining negative fraction served as the memory subset. Blood was obtained by leukapheresis, after which PBMCs were separated by Ficoll-Histopaque density gradient centrifugation and cryopreserved in liquid nitrogen vapor phase. Analytical flow cytometry was used to check the purity and quantity of every magnetically sorted T cell population. Each sorted fraction had its genomic DNA isolated and then quantified by UV absorbance on a Nanodrop 2000c.

This specimen comes from a study of shared clonotypes between healthy human individuals (dated by TCRdb to the early 2020s). Broadly, across the study: Three men and two women, aged 18 to 49 years, made up the cohort. For each donor, three plates each were used for CD4 naive and CD4 memory, two plates were used for CD8 naive, and one plate was used for CD8 memory. The study deeply sequenced blood TCR repertoires of about 5 healthy adults to estimate repertoire size and the extent of clonotype sharing between individuals. To increase sequencing depth and limit assay-specific biases, TCR repertoire library preparation and sequencing were carried out by different laboratories using diverse techniques. Each donor's leukapheresis produced roughly between roughly 0.9 and 8.9 billion PBMCs. General conclusions and limits of the study: Because the study included a small number of donors, the genetic and exposure-history diversity represented was limited. Rarefaction of sorted-subset datasets indicated incomplete sequencing despite the large sequencing depth. Roughly 5% of naive CD4, more than 3% of naive CD8, roughly 2.4% of memory CD4, and 0.4% of memory CD8 clonotypes were shared across several donors. Sampling was restricted to blood, and TCR repertoires in tissues likely differ from the TCR repertoires found in blood. Pairwise subsampling led to the expectation that sequencing depth would affect the degree of clonotype sharing among donors. Higher generation probabilities were observed for clonotypes shared by all four sorted-subset donors than for non-shared clonotypes. Larger estimated clonotype richness was generally found for naive subsets than for memory subsets.

TCR CDR3 regions were amplified from genomic DNA by multiplex PCR using the deep immunoSEQ assay. For each cell subset, the extracted genomic DNA was distributed evenly across all wells of several immunoSEQ 96-well plates, and each plate served as one replicate. For sorted subsets, 150 to 200 ng genomic DNA, equal to tens of thousands of T cell genomes, was loaded into each replicate PCR. The purified libraries were quantified using a Qubit 3.0 fluorometer, sized with a Bioanalyzer 2100, and then quantified again using the KAPA Library Quantification kit. Every immunoSEQ 96-well plate was sequenced on a separate single-read 150-cycle Illumina NextSeq 550 flow cell. In the original analysis: Because the immunoSEQ output included only junctional sequences and no quality scores, the filtering could not be the same as the filtering used for full-length reads. Sequences were annotated with PyIR, a Python wrapper for IgBLAST v1.9, and V/J genes and CDR3 were assigned using IMGT germline references. Reads were removed for weak V/J assignments (E-value above 1e-6), missing CDR3, stop codons, out-of-frame junctions, or ambiguous translated residues. V3J clonotypes were defined as sequences sharing the same inferred V gene, J gene, and CDR3 amino acid sequence. To compute the percentage overlap between repertoires, the number of shared unique clonotypes was divided by the size of the smaller repertoire. RTK rarefaction, the Chao1 estimator, and Recon v2.1 estimates of unobserved clonotypes were used to assess repertoire richness. For all TCRbeta clonotypes obtained by the gDNA method from a handful of donors, generation probabilities were computed with OLGA. Not all clones reach the TCRdb copy of this immuneACCESS table, which keeps in-frame sequences only. Checked studies attribute under half of the gap to unresolved V genes and leave the rest unexplained. V and J calls and clone size come straight from that table; D and trimming were deduced from the DNA. In this sample the table shows around 1.4 million clones, approximately 98.5% of which occur a single time. 0.36% of the sample is in the top ten clones.

This TCR came from a man under 40 in good health. The sample was naive CD4+ T cells sorted from blood. In light of the paper, this sample's cell subset or site label describes: CD45RA+ positively selected.

The CDR3 sequence is CASSLAPLVYEQYF. The DNA reads as follows: TGTGCCAGCAGCTTAGCGCCCCTAGTATACGAGCAGTACTTC. The sequence joins TRBV7-2 to TRBJ2-7; the D gene assignment is ambiguous. V and J are truncated by 0 bases and 4 bases respectively, leaving an intervening sequence of 10 bases. As encoded in the germline V gene, CDR1 is SGHTA while CDR2 is FQGNSA. From cysteine to phenylalanine, the CDR3 is 14 amino acids long. The entry retains the CDR3 DNA only, 42 bases that are in frame from base 1. The full variable domain, completed from the reference TRBV7-2 and TRBJ2-7 proteins outside the CDR3, reads GAGVSQSPSNKVTEKGKDVELRCDPISGHTALYWYRQSLGQGLEFLIYFQGNSAPDKSGLPSDRFSAERTGGSVSTLTIQRTQQEDSAVYLCASSLAPLVYEQYFGPGTRLTVT.